This section outlines one T cell receptor (beta chain) sequence together with its context. Its antigen is still unknown. A junction end diverges from the germline sequence, so it may reflect a read error. These data come from a study of vaccination and CD4 T cells after COVID-19. Study conclusions and caveats: Median SARS-CoV-2-reactive clonotype numbers went from approximately 21 to 38; this increase was not significant.

CDR3 length: 13 amino acids. The germline CDR1 and CDR2 sequences are MNHNS and SASEGT. Treatment indicated: roughly 11-day PBMC culture with coronavirus spike peptide pools or control peptides (ViraFEST assay). Cultured CD4+ T cells had their DNA profiled by the Oncomine TCR Beta short-read assay. TCRdb re-called the PCR reads with MiXCR, one entry per CDR3 protein. The sample lists more than 9,000 distinct CDR3 sequences, roughly 60% occurring once. This sequence originates from a human donor who had recovered from COVID-19. The sequenced sample consisted of CD4+ T cells from blood, cultured in vitro. J is TRBJ2-7 and V is TRBV6-1, with D possibly TRBD1 on 6 matching bases. The CDR3 coding sequence is TGTGCCAGCAGTGTCGACAGGAGCTACGTGCAGTACTTC. Residues: CASSVDRSYVQYF.